This TCR beta chain stems from a study of T-cell reconstitution after alpha-beta-depleted transplantation in children. Unique molecular identifiers featured in how the TCRbeta library was prepared. MiXCR, run by TCRdb on the PCR reads, gives a single entry per CDR3 protein. The sample includes 300,000 to 400,000 distinct CDR3 sequences, roughly 17% seen only once; the top ten take around 43%. Findings and limits, study-wide: Approximately two months post-transplant, alpha-beta T cells reportedly originated from several hundred expanded graft clones. A year had passed since transplant, and T-cell counts and diversity by then came mostly from newly produced T cells.

With respect to this clonotype: The antigen is not known.

V was shortened by 3 bases and J by 7 bases, with 13 bases between the two germline ends. Germline V gene lookup returns CDR1 SEHNR and CDR2 FQNEAQ (reference sequence). The CDR3 length is 15 residues. This TCR was sampled from a male patient aged 2 to 10 who had a stem cell transplant for acute lymphoblastic leukemia, so the T cells may come from the graft donor. Specimen: PBMCs, mostly from graft donor cells, collected 360 days after TCRalphabeta/CD19-depleted stem cell transplant. This chain uses TRBV7-9 with TRBJ1-6, with D possibly TRBD1 on 5 matching bases. CDR3 region: CASSFLTRGNSPLHF. The CDR3 coding sequence is TGTGCCAGCAGCTTTCTTACTAGGGGCAATTCACCCCTCCACTTT.